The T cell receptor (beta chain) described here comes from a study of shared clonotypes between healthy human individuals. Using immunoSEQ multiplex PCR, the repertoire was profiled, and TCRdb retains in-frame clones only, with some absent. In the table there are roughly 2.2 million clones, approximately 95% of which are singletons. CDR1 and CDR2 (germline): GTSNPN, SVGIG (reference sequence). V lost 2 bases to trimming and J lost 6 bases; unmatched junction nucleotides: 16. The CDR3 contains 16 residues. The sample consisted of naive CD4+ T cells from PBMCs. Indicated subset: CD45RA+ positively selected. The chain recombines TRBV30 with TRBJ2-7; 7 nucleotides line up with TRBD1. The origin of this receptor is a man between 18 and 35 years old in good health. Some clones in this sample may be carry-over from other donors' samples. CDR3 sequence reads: CAWSPLRTGGLGEQYF. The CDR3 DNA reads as TGTGCCTGGAGTCCACTTAGGACAGGAGGTTTAGGCGAGCAGTACTTC. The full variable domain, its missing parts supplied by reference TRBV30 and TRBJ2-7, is SQTIHQWPATLVQPVGSPLSLECTVEGTSNPNLYWYRQAAGRGLQLLFYSVGIGQISSEVPQNLSASRPQDRQFILSSKKLLLSDSGFYLCAWSPLRTGGLGEQYFGPGTRLTVT.